This TCR beta chain emerged from a study of OX40 agonist ivuxolimab in advanced cancers. Points from the study as a whole: With doses of 0.1-3.0 mg/kg, partial responders showed among the lowest clonal expansion. CD8+ T cells showed, on average, more clonal expansion than CD4+ cells.

As concerns this clone: Its antigen is not known.

The CDR3 loop spans 14 amino acids. Germline assignment: CDR1 SGHNT and CDR2 YYREEE (reference sequence). Deletions cut 7 bases from V and 7 bases from J, with 21 bases between. The data were produced by immunoSEQ multiplex PCR, yet TCRdb's version contains in-frame clones alone and is incomplete. The table records 74,000 or so clones, approximately 85% of them present only once. The sample in question was CD4+ or CD8+ T cells sorted from blood, obtained in a trial of the OX40 agonist ivuxolimab. This TCR came from an adult with an advanced solid tumor such as melanoma, head and neck, liver or kidney cancer. The J gene is TRBJ2-7, the V gene TRBV5-4, with TRBD2 as a possible D gene (6 bases). CDR3 bases: TGTGCCAGCCAGGAGGGGTCCGGGACTTTAGAGCAGTACTTC. Translated, it gives CASQEGSGTLEQYF.